The 31 T cell receptor beta chains reported below all come from one sample, sequenced in a study of PD-L1 blockade in urothelial cancer. This table comes from immunoSEQ multiplex PCR, and its TCRdb copy is limited to in-frame clones, with some not included. Of around 63,000 clones listed, approximately 75% are singletons. Specified time point: pretreatment peripheral blood. The source was PBMCs, collected around atezolizumab (anti-PD-L1) treatment. The origin of the receptors is a man in his 70s with urothelial cancer.

The chain carries TRBV7-9 and TRBJ2-1, with TRBD2 as a possible D gene (5 bases). V shed 7 bases and J shed 4 bases, with 17 bases lying between them. CDR3 size: 15 residues. CDR1 and CDR2 (germline): SEHNR, FQNEAQ (reference sequence). The CDR3 nucleotides read TGTGCCAGCACTCCCGAAGCGGACCCTTACAATGAGCAGTTCTTC. Its translation is CASTPEADPYNEQFF.

This clone was seen once. The genes are TRBV5-1 and TRBJ2-3, with 8 bases matching TRBD2. V dropped 0 bases and J dropped 0; count of bases not matched to a gene: 3. This CDR3 has 16 residues. Germline V gene lookup returns CDR1 SGHRS and CDR2 YFSETQ. The CDR3 reads CASSLAASGSTDTQYF. CDR3 sequence (DNA): TGCGCCAGCAGCTTGGCCGCTAGCGGGAGCACAGATACGCAGTATTTT.

This clone was detected only once. The chain combines TRBV28 with TRBJ2-7; tentative D call: TRBD1 (6 bases). This CDR3 comprises 13 residues. The germline V and J ends were trimmed by 3 bases and 2 bases, with 8 bases remaining between them. Germline V gene data show CDR1 as MDHEN and CDR2 as SYDVKM. This CDR3 reads CASSLQGPYEQYF. For the CDR3, the DNA is TGTGCCAGCAGTTTGCAGGGGCCCTACGAGCAGTACTTC. The whole variable domain, remainder taken from reference TRBV28 and TRBJ2-7, is DVKVTQSSRYLVKRTGEKVFLECVQDMDHENMFWYRQDPGLGLRLIYFSYDVKMKEKGDIPEGYSVSREKKERFSLILESASTNQTSMYLCASSLQGPYEQYFGPGTRLTVT.

This rearrangement joins TRBV18 to TRBJ1-5, with D possibly TRBD1 on 5 matching bases. There are 19 residues in the CDR3. Looked up from germline, CDR1 is KGHSH and CDR2 is LQKENI. Trimming stripped 6 bases from V and 2 bases from J, with 26 bases between. In DNA, the CDR3 is TGTGCCAGCTCCCCGAACAGGACCACGATTATTATAGGCAATCAGCCCCAGCATTTT. It codes for CASSPNRTTIIIGNQPQHF.

The chain is built from TRBV6-5 and TRBJ1-5, with 7 bases fitting TRBD1. V trimming: 5 bases; J trimming: 1 base; junction bases outside the gene matches: 5. Germline CDR1 reads MNHEY; CDR2 reads SVGAGI. The CDR3 consists of 15 residues. The CDR3 sequence: CASSPGGGSNQPQHF. The CDR3 bases are TGTGCCAGCAGTCCCGGAGGGGGCAGCAATCAGCCCCAGCATTTT.

The rearrangement joins TRBV7-2 to TRBJ2-2; 7 bases line up with TRBD2. Germline CDR1 is SGHTA and CDR2 is FQGNSA. The CDR3 contains 17 residues. The trim removed 2 bases at V and 4 bases at J, leaving 10 bases unmatched. CDR3: CASSLIPSGAITGELFF. As DNA, the CDR3 is TGTGCCAGCAGCTTAATCCCTAGCGGAGCCATCACCGGGGAGCTGTTTTTT.

The table lists this clone with a few counts. V gene TRBV7-2 combines with J gene TRBJ2-3; 10 bases are shared with TRBD2. CDR1 and CDR2 (germline): SGHTA, FQGNSA. The junction had 6 bases not matched to a gene; V was cut back by 4 bases and J by 2 bases. This CDR3 comprises 16 residues. DNA for the CDR3: TGTGCCAGCAGCTCCGGGACTAGCGAGTTCACAGATACGCAGTATTTT. Amino acids: CASSSGTSEFTDTQYF.

This chain connects TRBV11-2 to TRBJ2-7; unclear D gene. The V gene lost 5 bases and the J gene lost 4 bases, with 6 bases spanning the gap. This CDR3 is built from 11 residues. CDR1 is SGHAT, CDR2 FQNNGV, per germline. CDR3 coding DNA: TGTGCCAGCAGCCCAATGTACGAGCAGTACTTC. The encoded protein is CASSPMYEQYF.

In its sample, this clone was seen once. The chain carries TRBV6-5 and TRBJ1-2; 7 bases align to TRBD1. Germline-derived CDR1 and CDR2 are MNHEY and SVGAGI. CDR3 length equals 14 residues. Unmatched junction bases numbered 6, after V lost 6 bases and J lost 2 bases. The CDR3: CASSQTGTNYGYTF. CDR3 DNA: TGTGCCAGCAGCCAGACAGGGACGAACTATGGCTACACCTTC.

Relative to its sample, this clone is medium-sized. This chain joins TRBV7-9 and TRBJ2-2; maybe TRBD1 (5 bases). V dropped 4 bases and J dropped 1 base, with 16 bases sitting between them. CDR3 size: 17 residues. Germline V gene lookup returns CDR1 SEHNR and CDR2 FQNEAQ (reference sequence). The DNA of the CDR3 is TGTGCCAGCAGCTCCCCCGCGGCGACAGTGAACACCGGGGAGCTGTTTTTT. Translated, it gives CASSSPAATVNTGELFF.

This clone was recorded a few times. The chain employs TRBV7-9 and TRBJ2-1; TRBD2 matches 14 bases. J gave up 7 bases and V 5 bases, and 4 bases lay outside the gene matches. Germline CDR1 and CDR2: SEHNR and FQNEAQ (reference sequence). The CDR3 consists of 15 residues. Written as DNA, the CDR3 is TGTGCCAGCAGCCTTGGGACTAGCGGGAGAAATGAGCAGTTCTTC. This sequence encodes CASSLGTSGRNEQFF.

This clone has more than one count but fewer than ten. This chain links TRBV25-1 with TRBJ2-2; tentatively, D is TRBD2 (6 bases). This CDR3 is 13 amino acids long. Trimming pared 8 bases from V and 0 bases from J, leaving 7 bases between. Germline CDR1 reads MGHDK; CDR2 reads SYGVNS. In DNA, the CDR3 is TGTGCCAGCTGGGGGGCGAACACCGGGGAGCTGTTTTTT. This sequence encodes CASWGANTGELFF.

This clone appeared a single time. The chain employs TRBV7-7 and TRBJ2-2, with D perhaps TRBD2 (6 bases). The germline gives CDR1 SSHAT, CDR2 FNYEAQ (reference sequence). V lost 2 bases, J lost 1 base, and 17 bases lay in between. The CDR3 runs 18 residues. In nucleotides, the CDR3 is TGTGCCAGCAGCTTACGATCCGGGAGACAAAAGAACACCGGGGAGCTGTTTTTT. It is translated as CASSLRSGRQKNTGELFF.

J is TRBJ2-5 and V is TRBV29-1; possibly TRBD1 for D (6 bases). V lost 8 bases and J 4 bases, leaving 14 bases between the germline ends. The CDR3 is made up of 12 amino acids. Germline CDR1 reads SQVTM; CDR2 reads ANQGSEA. CDR3 in DNA: TGCAGCTCACGTACAGGGAGAGAGACCCAGTACTTC. This encodes CSSRTGRETQYF.

This clone came up a few times. V is TRBV10-3 and J is TRBJ2-7, with 7 bases aligning to TRBD2. With 7 bases clipped from V and 6 bases from J, the junction kept 9 bases outside the gene matches. The CDR3 contains 13 residues. Germline V gene lookup returns CDR1 ENHRY and CDR2 SYGVKD. The CDR3 sequence: CAIIREVGGEQYF. The CDR3 DNA follows: TGTGCCATCATCCGGGAGGTTGGAGGCGAGCAGTACTTC.

The rearrangement links TRBV29-1 to TRBJ2-7; tentative D call: TRBD1 (5 bases). V gave up 0 bases and J gave up 0 bases, with 6 bases separating them. This CDR3 is built from 13 residues. Germline lookup yields CDR1 SQVTM and CDR2 ANQGSEA. Written as DNA, the CDR3 is TGCAGCGTTGAAGAGACAGACTCCTACGAGCAGTACTTC. Translation gives CSVEETDSYEQYF.

This clone has more than one count but fewer than ten. The chain combines TRBV5-1 with TRBJ1-4; 8 nucleotides match TRBD1. The J segment lost 7 bases and the V segment lost 4 bases, leaving 9 bases of the junction unmatched. The germline gives CDR1 SGHRS, CDR2 YFSETQ. The CDR3 has 15 amino acids. In DNA form, the CDR3 reads TGCGCCAGCAGCGCTATGGGACAGGTGGCTGAAAAACTGTTTTTT. This sequence encodes CASSAMGQVAEKLFF.

The V and J genes are TRBV11-3 and TRBJ2-1; the match to TRBD2 covers 10 bases. V gave up 2 bases and J gave up 6 bases; unmatched junction bases: 10. The CDR3 loop spans 17 amino acids. Germline V CDR1 and CDR2: SGHNT, YENEEA. CDR3 nucleotides: TGTGCCAGCAGCTTAAGGCTAGCGGGAGTTGGGGGCAATGAGCAGTTCTTC. As protein: CASSLRLAGVGGNEQFF. Looking up the rest from reference TRBV11-3 and TRBJ2-1 gives the full variable domain: EAGVVQSPRYKIIEKKQPVAFWCNPISGHNTLYWYLQNLGQGPELLIRYENEEAVDDSQLPKDRFSAERLKGVDSTLKIQPAELGDSAVYLCASSLRLAGVGGNEQFFGPGTRLTVL.

The V call is TRBV7-8, the J call TRBJ1-1, with D possibly being TRBD1 (5 bases). Germline CDR1 reads SGHVS; CDR2 reads FQNEAQ. The CDR3 runs 13 residues. Trimming took 1 base from V and 11 from J, leaving 14 bases between them. The CDR3 protein is CASSLEAGTWAFF. The CDR3 DNA sequence: TGTGCCAGCAGCTTAGAAGCCGGGACTTGGGCTTTCTTT. Full variable domain (outside the CDR3, taken from reference TRBV7-8 and TRBJ1-1): GAGVSQSPRYKVAKRGQDVALRCDPISGHVSLFWYQQALGQGPEFLTYFQNEAQLDKSGLPSDRFFAERPEGSVSTLKIQRTQQEDSAVYLCASSLEAGTWAFFGQGTRLTVV.

J is TRBJ2-3 and V is TRBV4-1, with D perhaps TRBD2 (6 bases). The CDR3 contains 18 residues. Trimming removed 2 bases from V and 0 bases from J, with 18 bases in between. Per germline, CDR1 MGHRA and CDR2 YSYEKL. The CDR3 nucleotides are TGCGCCAGCAGCCAAACCACGGGAGAGCTCGCCAGCACAGATACGCAGTATTTT. This encodes CASSQTTGELASTDTQYF.

V gene TRBV28 combines with J gene TRBJ2-5, with 9 bases matching TRBD1. V shed 4 bases and J 4 bases; nucleotides not matched to a gene: 4. Germline assignment: CDR1 MDHEN and CDR2 SYDVKM. This CDR3 is 14 amino acids long. The CDR3 loop is CASSSQGAGETQYF. CDR3 nucleotide sequence: TGTGCCAGCAGTTCACAGGGGGCCGGAGAGACCCAGTACTTC.

The V gene is TRBV7-2, the J gene TRBJ1-1; perhaps TRBD1 as D (5 bases). The length of the CDR3 is 12 residues. V was shortened by 4 bases and J by 7 bases, with 10 bases between the two germline ends. Germline V gene sequence: CDR1 SGHTA, CDR2 FQGNSA. The CDR3 loop is CASSSPGGEAFF. The DNA for the CDR3 is TGTGCCAGCAGCTCCCCCGGGGGTGAAGCTTTCTTT.

The CDR3 DNA follows: TGTGCCAGCAGCTTAGGCAGCGACAATCAGCCCCAGCATTTT. It encodes CASSLGSDNQPQHF. The V gene is TRBV5-5, the J gene TRBJ1-5; D gene uncertain. This CDR3 spans 14 amino acids. Deletions cut 2 bases from V and 3 bases from J, with 9 bases between. CDR1 and CDR2 from the germline V gene are SGHKS and YYEKEE (reference sequence).

This chain joins TRBV7-9 and TRBJ2-1; 9 nucleotides line up with TRBD1. CDR1 SEHNR and CDR2 FQNEAQ come from the germline V gene (reference sequence). The V and J ends lost 6 bases and 7 bases, in that order; junction bases with no gene match: 4. The CDR3 is 13 amino acids. The DNA for the CDR3 is TGTGCCAGCAGTTCCGGGACAGGGAATGAGCAGTTCTTC. Translating gives CASSSGTGNEQFF.

The rearrangement joins TRBV10-3 to TRBJ2-3; the D gene is possibly TRBD1 (5 bases). With 11 bases removed from V and 0 bases from J, the gap between germline ends came to 15 bases. CDR1 is ENHRY and CDR2 is SYGVKD in the germline V gene. The CDR3 totals 14 residues. CDR3 in amino acids: CAVTTGASTDTQYF. For the CDR3, the DNA is TGTGCCGTCACAACAGGCGCTAGCACAGATACGCAGTATTTT.

The chain couples TRBV7-2 to TRBJ1-4; D not certain. Trimming cost V 5 bases and J 0 bases, with 7 bases left between them. The CDR3 extends over 14 amino acids. Per germline, CDR1 SGHTA and CDR2 FQGNSA. The DNA for the CDR3 is TGTGCCAGCAGCCTTAGTGCAACTAATGAAAAACTGTTTTTT. Protein product: CASSLSATNEKLFF.

This clone came up a few times. This chain joins TRBV30 and TRBJ1-2; 7 bases agree with TRBD1. J lost 1 base, V lost 3 bases, and 5 bases had no gene match. Per the germline V gene, CDR1 is GTSNPN and CDR2 is SVGIG (reference sequence). CDR3 length equals 14 residues. The CDR3 spells CAWRRQGVNYGYTF. The CDR3 DNA is TGTGCCTGGAGACGACAGGGAGTTAACTATGGCTACACCTTC.

The CDR3 DNA reads TGTGCCATCAGTGAGCCCGATGGGGACAGGGGGAGCAATGAGCAGTTCTTC. Protein sequence: CAISEPDGDRGSNEQFF. The chain recombines TRBV10-3 with TRBJ2-1, with TRBD1 identical over 11 bases. This CDR3 contains 17 residues. CDR1 is ENHRY and CDR2 is SYGVKD in the germline V gene. Germline trimming cut 2 bases from V and 6 bases from J; bases unmatched to any gene: 9.

V usage is TRBV4-2 and J usage is TRBJ2-7; no clear D gene. In germline, CDR1 is LGHNA, CDR2 YNFKEQ. The CDR3 loop spans 14 amino acids. Trimming pared 0 bases from V and 5 bases from J, leaving 11 bases between. CDR3 protein: CASSQDGSRDEQYF. The CDR3 coding sequence is TGTGCCAGCAGCCAAGACGGAAGCCGGGACGAGCAGTACTTC.

This chain joins TRBV5-4 and TRBJ2-3; weak D call: TRBD1 (6 bases). CDR3 length equals 17 residues. Germline V lookup: CDR1 SGHNT, CDR2 YYREEE (reference sequence). V was shortened by 4 bases and J by 4 bases, with 22 bases between the two germline ends. CDR3 in amino acids: CASSHGEGQRNPDTQYF. The CDR3 nucleotides read TGTGCCAGCAGCCATGGGGAAGGACAGCGGAATCCAGATACGCAGTATTTT.

CDR3 DNA: TGTGCCACCAGCGCCGGACTAGCGGGGGCCACAGATACGCAGTATTTT. Protein product: CATSAGLAGATDTQYF. The chain recombines TRBV15 with TRBJ2-3; TRBD2 agrees at 13 bases. This CDR3 region has 16 residues. Per germline, CDR1 LNHNV and CDR2 YYDKDF (reference sequence). V lost 5 bases to trimming and J lost 2 bases; unmatched junction nucleotides: 4.